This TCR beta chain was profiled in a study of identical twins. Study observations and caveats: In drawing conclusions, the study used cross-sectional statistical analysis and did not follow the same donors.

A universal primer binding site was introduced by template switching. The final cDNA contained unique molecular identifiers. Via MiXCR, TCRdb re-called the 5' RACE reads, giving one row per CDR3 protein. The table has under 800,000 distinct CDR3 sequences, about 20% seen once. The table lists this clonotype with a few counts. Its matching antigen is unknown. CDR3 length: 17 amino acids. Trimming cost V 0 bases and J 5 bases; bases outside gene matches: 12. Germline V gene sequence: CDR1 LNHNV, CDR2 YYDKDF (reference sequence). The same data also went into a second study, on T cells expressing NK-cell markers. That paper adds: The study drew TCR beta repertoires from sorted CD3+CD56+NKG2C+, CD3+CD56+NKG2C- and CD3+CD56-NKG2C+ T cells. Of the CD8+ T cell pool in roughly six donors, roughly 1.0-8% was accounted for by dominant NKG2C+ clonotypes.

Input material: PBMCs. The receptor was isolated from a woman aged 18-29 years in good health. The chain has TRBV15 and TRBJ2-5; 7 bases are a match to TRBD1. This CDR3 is CATSREGGDGSGETQYF. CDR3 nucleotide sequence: TGTGCCACCAGCAGAGAAGGGGGCGATGGTAGTGGTGAGACCCAGTACTTC.